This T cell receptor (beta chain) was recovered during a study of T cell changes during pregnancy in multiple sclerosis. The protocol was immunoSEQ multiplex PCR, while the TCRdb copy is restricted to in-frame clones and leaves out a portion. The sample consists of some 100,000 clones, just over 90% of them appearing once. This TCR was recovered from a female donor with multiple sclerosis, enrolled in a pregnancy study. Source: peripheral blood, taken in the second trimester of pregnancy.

The DNA for the CDR3 is TGTGCCAGCAGCCCAACACCGGGACAGCTGTTGAATGAGCAGTTCTTC. It translates to CASSPTPGQLLNEQFF. The rearrangement joins TRBV7-9 to TRBJ2-1, with TRBD1 matching over 7 bases. Germline V lookup: CDR1 SEHNR, CDR2 FQNEAQ (reference sequence). The ends lost 5 bases at V and 7 bases at J; junction bases unmatched: 14. The CDR3 covers 16 residues.